These 28 T cell receptor beta chains share one sample of origin, sequenced in a study of blood T cells in healthy people across ages. A second PCR, run for about 6 to 11 cycles, used a sample-barcoded 5' primer plus a J-beta primer mix. TCRdb reanalysed the 5' RACE reads using MiXCR and keeps one entry per CDR3 protein. The sample carries 600,000 to 650,000 distinct CDR3 sequences, approximately 59% recorded once. Input material: blood. The source of these receptors is a man aged 60-69 years in good health.

This sequence joins TRBV20-1 and TRBJ2-7; D not certain. TRBJ2-5 explains the end of the DNA better; the J call may be wrong. The germline CDR1 and CDR2 sequences are DFQATT and SNEGSKA (reference sequence). The CDR3 has 15 residues. The DNA of the CDR3 is TGCAGTGCCCACCCGCCCGGCGGTAGCTGGGAGACCCAGTACTTC. It encodes CSAHPPGGSWETQYF.

The V call is TRBV20-1, the J call TRBJ2-1; TRBD1 agrees at 10 bases. CDR1 and CDR2 (germline): DFQATT, SNEGSKA (reference sequence). The CDR3 is made up of 15 amino acids. After removal of 0 bases from V and 6 bases from J, the junction contained 5 bases not matched to a gene. The CDR3 spells CSARDLDRGGNEQFF. CDR3 coding DNA: TGCAGTGCTAGAGACCTGGACAGGGGGGGCAATGAGCAGTTCTTC.

The sample holds a few counts of this clonotype. The chain is built from TRBV11-2 and TRBJ2-7; D remains unclear. This CDR3 has 13 residues. The ends were cut back, 1 base at V and 4 bases at J, with 8 bases in the middle. Germline loops: CDR1 SGHAT, CDR2 FQNNGV. This chain's CDR3 is CASSLVGRYEQYF. In DNA form, the CDR3 reads TGTGCCAGCAGCTTAGTTGGCAGATACGAGCAGTACTTC.

The rearrangement joins TRBV29-1 to TRBJ2-7; a possible D gene is TRBD2 (6 bases). This CDR3 region has 13 residues. Germline assignment: CDR1 SQVTM and CDR2 ANQGSEA. Trimming left V 7 bases short and J 3 bases short, with 16 bases between. CDR3 DNA: TGCAGCGCCCATACGGGGGTCGGCTACGAGCAGTACTTC. It translates to CSAHTGVGYEQYF.

The J gene is TRBJ2-7, the V gene TRBV5-1; 10 bases match TRBD1. The CDR3 runs to 15 residues. Germline loops: CDR1 SGHRS, CDR2 YFSETQ. Trimming cost V 8 bases and J 2 bases; bases outside gene matches: 10. This chain's CDR3 is CARSETGGAPYEQYF. The CDR3 nucleotides read TGCGCCAGGAGCGAGACAGGGGGCGCCCCCTACGAGCAGTACTTC.

The chain has TRBV20-1 and TRBJ2-1; possibly TRBD1 or TRBD2 for D (5 bases each). Germline CDR1 DFQATT, CDR2 SNEGSKA (reference sequence). The CDR3 covers 15 residues. V was clipped by 3 bases and J by 0 bases, with 12 bases between them. The CDR3, as DNA: TGCAGTGCTAGTGCTGTCGGGGCCTCCTACAATGAGCAGTTCTTC. Translated: CSASAVGASYNEQFF.

The chain has TRBV14 and TRBJ2-4; D tentatively fits TRBD1 or TRBD2 (5 bases each). This CDR3 comprises 16 residues. Germline CDR1 and CDR2: SGHDN and FVKESK. V lost 1 base and J lost 2, with 12 bases in between. The CDR3 loop is CASSQGTGLSKNIQYF. In DNA form, the CDR3 reads TGTGCCAGCAGCCAAGGGACGGGGCTTTCCAAAAACATTCAGTACTTC.

This rearrangement joins TRBV4-1 to TRBJ1-1; weak D call: TRBD1 (5 bases). The germline gives CDR1 MGHRA, CDR2 YSYEKL. V lost 1 base to trimming and J lost 0 bases, with 9 bases between them. The CDR3 has 15 residues. The CDR3 bases are TGCGCCAGCAGCCAAGTTCAGGGCCTGAACACTGAAGCTTTCTTT. Residues: CASSQVQGLNTEAFF.

This sequence joins TRBV23-1 and TRBJ2-7; TRBD1 aligns across 7 bases. TRBV23-1 is reported as an ORF; its role is uncertain. The CDR3 totals 17 residues. Losses at the gene ends were 5 bases for V and 3 bases for J; bases not matched to a gene: 16. CDR3 in amino acids: CASSGPGRGPHLYEQYF. The CDR3 nucleotides are TGCGCCAGCAGTGGCCCGGGAAGGGGGCCCCACCTCTACGAGCAGTACTTC.

The V gene is TRBV24-1, the J gene TRBJ2-5; 7 nucleotides agree with TRBD1. CDR1 is KGHDR and CDR2 is SFDVKD in the germline V gene. V trimming: 2 bases; J trimming: 1 base; junction bases outside the gene matches: 0. CDR3 length equals 14 residues. In nucleotides, the CDR3 is TGTGCCACCAGTGATTACAGGGGCCAAGAGACCCAGTACTTC. Translating it yields CATSDYRGQETQYF.

V and J are TRBV11-2 and TRBJ2-3; 7 bases are shared with TRBD2. Germline trimming cut 3 bases from V and 3 bases from J; bases unmatched to any gene: 9. CDR1 is SGHAT, CDR2 FQNNGV, per germline. The CDR3 totals 16 residues. The CDR3 region is CASSFLTSRRTDTQYF. In nucleotides, the CDR3 is TGTGCCAGCAGCTTCCTGACTAGCAGGAGAACAGATACGCAGTATTTT.

The chain joins TRBV12-3 or TRBV12-4 to TRBJ1-2, with D possibly matching TRBD1 (5 bases). This CDR3 spans 14 amino acids. The V end lost 4 bases, the J end lost 4 bases, and 13 bases lay between the germline ends. The CDR3 sequence is CASSWGEAAYGYTF. The CDR3 coding sequence is TGTGCCAGCAGTTGGGGGGAGGCCGCCTATGGCTACACCTTC.

This clonotype turned up a few times. The J gene is TRBJ2-5, the V gene TRBV6-1; tentatively, D is TRBD2 (5 bases). Germline assignment: CDR1 MNHNS and CDR2 SASEGT. This CDR3 has 17 amino acids. Between the trimmed V and J ends, which lost 2 bases and 1 base, there was a span of 17 bases. The CDR3 coding sequence is TGTGCCAGCAGTGAACCCAGAGGGCTTGGCCCCCAAGAGACCCAGTACTTC. Amino acids: CASSEPRGLGPQETQYF.

This rearrangement joins TRBV29-1 to TRBJ2-1; TRBD2 matches at 13 bases. Germline V gives CDR1 SQVTM, CDR2 ANQGSEA. The CDR3 contains 14 residues. V trimming: 4 bases; J trimming: 4 bases; junction bases outside the gene matches: 1. CDR3 protein: CSVGTSGGYNEQFF. For the CDR3, the DNA is TGCAGCGTTGGGACTAGCGGGGGATACAATGAGCAGTTCTTC.

This clonotype is a singleton in its sample. This chain connects TRBV7-8 to TRBJ2-6, with 11 positions matching TRBD2. This CDR3 has 17 amino acids. CDR1 and CDR2 from the germline V gene are SGHVS and FQNEAQ. J gave up 4 bases and V 4 bases, and 6 bases lay outside the gene matches. The CDR3 sequence is CASSYSSGGTGANVLTF. As DNA, the CDR3 is TGTGCCAGCAGCTATTCTAGCGGGGGGACCGGGGCCAACGTCCTGACTTTC.

The chain carries TRBV20-1 and TRBJ1-2, with D tentatively TRBD1 (6 bases). V shed 2 bases and J shed 6 bases, with 10 bases lying between them. CDR1 is DFQATT and CDR2 is SNEGSKA in the germline V gene (reference sequence). CDR3 size: 12 residues. As DNA, the CDR3 is TGCAGTGCTAGAACGGGGGGCAATGGCTACACCTTC. Protein: CSARTGGNGYTF.

This chain links TRBV6-6 with TRBJ1-5, with a possible D match to TRBD1 (5 bases). This CDR3 spans 15 amino acids. V lost 7 bases, J lost 6 bases, and 19 bases lay in between. Germline V gives CDR1 MNHNY, CDR2 SVGAGI (reference sequence). CDR3 sequence reads: CASMVQGRQIQPQHF. As DNA, the CDR3 is TGTGCCAGCATGGTCCAGGGAAGGCAAATTCAGCCCCAGCATTTT.

To note about this clonotype: This may arise from a read error, as a much more abundant clone is one base away. The rearrangement joins TRBV28 to TRBJ2-7; a weak D match, TRBD1 (6 bases). This CDR3 region has 12 residues. The germline V gene has CDR1 MDHEN and CDR2 SYDVKM. V lost 7 bases and J lost 0, with 7 bases in between. Written as DNA, the CDR3 is TGTGCCAGCAAGGGGGACTCCTACGAGCAGTACTTC. Its translation is CASKGDSYEQYF.

The DNA of the CDR3 is TGTGCCAGCAGCAAAAACCGGGACTCTTTTGTGTATTTT. Translating gives CASSKNRDSFVYF. This sequence joins TRBV11-2 and TRBJ2-3; maybe TRBD2 (6 bases). There are 13 residues in the CDR3. V was cut by 5 bases and J by 14 bases, with 20 bases left in between. Germline V gives CDR1 SGHAT, CDR2 FQNNGV.

The V and J genes are TRBV21-1 and TRBJ2-7; the table's TRBD2 call for D was not verified on the DNA. The J call is uncertain, as TRBJ2-5 better fits the DNA end. TRBV21-1 is annotated as a pseudogene. The CDR3 is 15 residues long. The DNA of the CDR3 is TGTGCCAGCCGGCTGTGGGCTAACGCGGGAGAGACCCAGTACTTC. It is translated as CASRLWANAGETQYF.

This chain joins TRBV5-1 and TRBJ2-7; 11 bases fit TRBD1. V shed 6 bases, J shed 12 bases, and the junction held 14 bases outside the gene matches. This CDR3 is 14 amino acids long. The germline V gene encodes CDR1 SGHRS and CDR2 YFSETQ. CDR3 sequence: CASTRGRDRGKRYF. In DNA form, the CDR3 reads TGCGCCAGCACCCGAGGCAGGGACAGGGGGAAGCGGTACTTC.

Only a few counts were recorded for this clonotype. The chain is built from TRBV6-2 or TRBV6-3 and TRBJ1-1; D gene ambiguous. Germline CDR1 and CDR2: MNHEY and SVGEGT. The V end lost 3 bases, the J end lost 0 bases, and 8 bases lay between the germline ends. The CDR3 extends over 14 amino acids. The CDR3 DNA follows: TGTGCCAGCAGTTATGGGGTGGTGAACACTGAAGCTTTCTTT. Protein sequence: CASSYGVVNTEAFF.

CDR3 nucleotide sequence: TGTGCCAGCAGTCGCCGACGGTGGGCCCAAGAGACCCAGTACTTC. This translates into CASSRRRWAQETQYF. The V and J genes are TRBV7-2 and TRBJ2-7; D not resolved. The J call may be faulty, since TRBJ2-5 better matches the DNA end. This CDR3 comprises 15 residues. CDR1 and CDR2 (germline): SGHTA, FQGNSA.

The V gene is TRBV2, the J gene TRBJ2-5; weak D call: TRBD2 (6 bases). Germline lookup yields CDR1 SNHLY and CDR2 FYNNEI. This CDR3 is built from 15 residues. V was clipped by 5 bases and J by 11 bases, with 24 bases between them. DNA for the CDR3: TGTGCCAGCAGTAGCCTGGGGGGTTACGGCAATGAGCAGTACTTC. This gives the protein CASSSLGGYGNEQYF.

A single count supports this clonotype. The chain uses TRBV5-1 and TRBJ2-1; 9 bases fit TRBD1. The V and J ends lost 4 bases and 6 bases, in that order; junction bases with no gene match: 11. This CDR3 has 16 amino acids. CDR1 is SGHRS and CDR2 is YFSETQ in the germline V gene. Here the CDR3 reads CASSGAGQGWANEQFF. DNA of the CDR3: TGCGCCAGCAGCGGCGCCGGACAGGGGTGGGCCAATGAGCAGTTCTTC.

V gene TRBV12-3 or TRBV12-4 combines with J gene TRBJ1-5; D is undetermined. The CDR3 is made up of 12 amino acids. V was pared by 5 bases and J by 4 bases, with 6 bases between. CDR3 nucleotide sequence: TGTGCCAGCAGTCCCGCGAATCAGCCCCAGCATTTT. This gives the protein CASSPANQPQHF.

Concerning this clonotype itself: The junction differs from germline at one of its ends, possibly a read error. This chain links TRBV20-1 with TRBJ2-3; possible D gene TRBD1, 7 bases. This CDR3 spans 14 amino acids. Germline V CDR1 and CDR2: DFQATT, SNEGSKA (reference sequence). This CDR3 reads CSARGDSFTDTRYF. The DNA of the CDR3 is TGCAGTGCTCGCGGGGACAGCTTCACAGATACGCGGTATTTT.

This clonotype was recorded a few times. This rearrangement joins TRBV6-1 to TRBJ2-5, with D perhaps matching TRBD2 (5 bases). Gene TRBJ2-7 matches the end of the DNA better, so the J call may be wrong. The CDR3 runs 17 residues. In germline, CDR1 is MNHNS, CDR2 SASEGT. The CDR3 spells CASKTAGRTLGSYEQYF. Written as DNA, the CDR3 is TGTGCCAGCAAAACTGCCGGTAGGACTTTGGGGTCCTACGAGCAGTACTTC.